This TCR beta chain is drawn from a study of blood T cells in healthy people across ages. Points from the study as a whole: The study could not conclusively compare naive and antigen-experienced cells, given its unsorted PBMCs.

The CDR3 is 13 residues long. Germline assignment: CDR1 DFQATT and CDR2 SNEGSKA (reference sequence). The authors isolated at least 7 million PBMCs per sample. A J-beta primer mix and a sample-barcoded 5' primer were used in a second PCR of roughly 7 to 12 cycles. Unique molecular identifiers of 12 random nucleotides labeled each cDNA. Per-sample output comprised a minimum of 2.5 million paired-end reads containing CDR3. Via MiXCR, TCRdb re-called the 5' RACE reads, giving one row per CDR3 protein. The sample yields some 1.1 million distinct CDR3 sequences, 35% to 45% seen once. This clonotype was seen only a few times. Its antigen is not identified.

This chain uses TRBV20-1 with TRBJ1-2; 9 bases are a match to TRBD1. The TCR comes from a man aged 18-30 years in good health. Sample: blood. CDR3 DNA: TGCAGCTCCTCGGGACAGGGAGAATATGGCTACACCTTC. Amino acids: CSSSGQGEYGYTF.